This TCR beta chain was identified during a study of T cells after yellow fever vaccination. About the research overall: Preparation used SMART-Seq v4 Ultra Low Input for the low-cell-number fractions. Study-wide points: Shared CD4/CD8 clonotypes were a small share, likely from convergent recombination. On re-exposure, the response was weaker but peaked faster, at day 5 versus 15.

The 5'RACE template-switching step produced TCR cDNA and added a universal primer site and UMIs. TCRdb passed the 5' RACE reads through MiXCR, listing each CDR3 protein once. Counted here are around 310,000 distinct CDR3 sequences, 3% to 4.5% occurring once; the ten biggest clones make up roughly 26%. Trimming shortened V by 4 bases and J by 5 bases, and 21 bases separated the two germline ends. The CDR3 length is 16 residues. Germline assignment: CDR1 SGHRS and CDR2 YFSETQ. This clonotype was picked up a small number of times. Its specificity is unknown. Specimen: PBMCs, collected 5 days after the yellow fever booster vaccination. This chain connects TRBV5-1 to TRBJ2-5, with D perhaps matching TRBD2 (5 bases). The receptor's source is a man between 18 and 35 years old who received the YFV17D yellow fever vaccine. The CDR3 coding sequence is TGCGCCAGCAGCCCCACCGGGATCTTACAGATTGAGACCCAGTACTTC. Translated: CASSPTGILQIETQYF.